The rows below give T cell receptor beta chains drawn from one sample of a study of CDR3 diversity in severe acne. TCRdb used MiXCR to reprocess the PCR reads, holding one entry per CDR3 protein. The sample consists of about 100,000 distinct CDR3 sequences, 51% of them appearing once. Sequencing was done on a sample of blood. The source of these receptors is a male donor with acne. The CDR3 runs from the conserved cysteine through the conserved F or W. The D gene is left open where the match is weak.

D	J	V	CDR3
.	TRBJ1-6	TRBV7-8	CASSLGGVNSPLHF
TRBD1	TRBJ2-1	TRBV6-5	CASSYFQGDEQFF
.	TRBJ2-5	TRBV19	CASSPTREETQYF
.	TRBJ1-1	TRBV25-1	CASSFDPRTEAFF
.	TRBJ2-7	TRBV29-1	CSVDLGGEQYF
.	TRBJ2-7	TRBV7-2	CASSPLDMGHEQYF
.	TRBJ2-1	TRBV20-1	CSGVVVYNEQFF
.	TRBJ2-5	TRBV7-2	CASSLEGDLSRVASLDEETQYF
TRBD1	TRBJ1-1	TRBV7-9	CASSLLDRAVEAFF
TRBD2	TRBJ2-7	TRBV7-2	CASSLSGSVSYEQYF
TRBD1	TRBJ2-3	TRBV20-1	CSAIGGTGKDTQYF
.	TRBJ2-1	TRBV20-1	CSAETGVAGINEQFF
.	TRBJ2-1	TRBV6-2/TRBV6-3	CASSALGSNDEQFF
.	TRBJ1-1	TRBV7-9	CASSLAGVTEAFF
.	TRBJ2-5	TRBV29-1	CSVEGQPKETQYF
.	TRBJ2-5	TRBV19	CASSPGTRWETQYF